Following are 7 T cell receptor beta chains from one sample sequenced in a study of human T cells and chemical hapten exposure. The time point is: pre-sensitization, week 0. Treatment here: therapeutic diphenylcyclopropenone sensitization with weekly scalp DPC. TCRdb reanalysed the RACE reads using MiXCR and keeps one entry per CDR3 protein. Of more than 250,000 distinct CDR3 sequences in the sample, 8.6% were seen once. The sample here was whole blood, taken in connection with sensitization to the hapten diphenylcyclopropenone (DPC). These receptor sequences come from a woman in her 40s with alopecia areata. Some clones in this sample may be carry-over from other donors' samples.

This rearrangement joins TRBV29-1 to TRBJ2-5; weak D call: TRBD1 (6 bases). V dropped 7 bases and J dropped 2 bases, with 11 bases sitting between them. Germline loops: CDR1 SQVTM, CDR2 ANQGSEA. The CDR3 runs to 12 residues. The CDR3 DNA sequence: TGCAGCGCCCTACAGGGACAAGAGACCCAGTACTTC. As protein: CSALQGQETQYF.

Ten or more counts support this clonotype. The chain joins TRBV6-2 or TRBV6-3 to TRBJ2-7; tentatively, D is TRBD2 (6 bases). The germline V and J ends were trimmed by 6 bases and 0 bases, with 18 bases remaining between them. CDR1 MNHEY and CDR2 SVGEGT come from the germline V gene. The CDR3 sequence is 16 residues long. As DNA, the CDR3 is TGTGCCAGCAGGAGAGGTCCTTGGGGGGACTCCTACGAGCAGTACTTC. Protein: CASRRGPWGDSYEQYF.

The genes are TRBV12-3 or TRBV12-4 and TRBJ2-1; D is ambiguous. The CDR3 is made up of 11 amino acids. Deletions cut 3 bases from V and 9 bases from J, with 6 bases between. The CDR3 loop reads CASSFILEQFF. As DNA, the CDR3 is TGTGCCAGCAGTTTCATTCTTGAGCAGTTCTTC.

This clonotype was observed many times. The gene calls are TRBV28 and TRBJ2-6; D is perhaps TRBD2 (5 bases). Germline V CDR1 and CDR2: MDHEN, SYDVKM. V was pared by 1 base and J by 1 base, with 8 bases between. The CDR3 length is 16 residues. The chain's CDR3 is CASSLLRGSGANVLTF. The CDR3 coding sequence is TGTGCCAGCAGTTTATTACGGGGATCTGGGGCCAACGTCCTGACTTTC.

This clonotype was counted a few times. The chain employs TRBV6-1 and TRBJ2-3; D remains unclear. The germline CDR1 and CDR2 sequences are MNHNS and SASEGT. The CDR3 sequence is 16 residues long. Trimming took off 0 bases at V and 2 bases at J, with 12 bases between the two ends. CDR3 bases: TGTGCCAGCAGTGAAGCGGTCCGGACGCCCACAGATACGCAGTATTTT. The encoded protein is CASSEAVRTPTDTQYF.

The rearrangement uses TRBV29-1 and TRBJ2-3; tentative D call: TRBD2 (5 bases). This CDR3 contains 14 residues. The germline V gene encodes CDR1 SQVTM and CDR2 ANQGSEA. Between the trimmed V and J ends, which lost 7 bases and 5 bases, there was a span of 19 bases. CDR3: CSGALAVKGDTQYF. The CDR3 DNA sequence: TGCAGCGGTGCTCTAGCCGTAAAGGGAGATACGCAGTATTTT.

This clonotype was seen at least ten times. J is TRBJ2-1 and V is TRBV23-1; possible D gene TRBD1, 7 bases. TRBV23-1 is noted as an ORF with a role that remains uncertain. The CDR3 has 22 residues. V was cut by 2 bases and J by 4 bases, with 33 bases left in between. Written as DNA, the CDR3 is TGCGCCAGCAGTCAAGAGTTCAAGGCAGGGGGGTACTATATGTGCTGTTACAATGAGCAGTTCTTC. Translation: CASSQEFKAGGYYMCCYNEQFF.